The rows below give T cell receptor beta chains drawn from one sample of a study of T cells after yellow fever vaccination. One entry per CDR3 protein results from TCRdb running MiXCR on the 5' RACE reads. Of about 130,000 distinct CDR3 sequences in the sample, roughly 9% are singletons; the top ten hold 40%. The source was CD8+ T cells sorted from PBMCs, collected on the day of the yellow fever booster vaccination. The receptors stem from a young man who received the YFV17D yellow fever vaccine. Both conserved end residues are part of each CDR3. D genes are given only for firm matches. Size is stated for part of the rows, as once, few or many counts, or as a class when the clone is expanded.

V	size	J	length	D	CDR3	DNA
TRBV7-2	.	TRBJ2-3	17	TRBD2	CASSSPSAGGATDTQYF	TGTGCCAGCAGCTCCCCCTCTGCGGGGGGTGCCACAGATACGCAGTATTTT
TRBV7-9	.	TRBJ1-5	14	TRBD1	CASSDRDSNQPQHF	TGTGCCAGCAGCGACAGGGATAGCAATCAGCCCCAGCATTTT
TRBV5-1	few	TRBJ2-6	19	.	CASSFLLGKYNSGANVLTF	TGCGCCAGCAGCTTCCTTTTAGGGAAATACAACTCTGGGGCCAACGTCCTGACTTTC
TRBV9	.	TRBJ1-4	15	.	CASSVGSGTNEKLFF	TGTGCCAGCAGCGTAGGAAGTGGCACGAATGAAAAACTGTTTTTT
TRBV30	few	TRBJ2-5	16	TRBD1	CAWSTTDRVDRETQYF	TGTGCCTGGAGCACGACGGACAGGGTGGACCGAGAGACCCAGTACTTC
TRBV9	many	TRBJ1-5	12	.	CASGPGNQPQHF	TGTGCCAGCGGCCCAGGCAATCAGCCCCAGCATTTT
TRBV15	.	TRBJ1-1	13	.	CATSRLMNTEAFF	TGTGCCACCAGCAGGTTGATGAACACTGAAGCTTTCTTT
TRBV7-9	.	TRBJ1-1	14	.	CASSLSGAGVEAFF	TGTGCCAGCAGCTTATCAGGGGCAGGGGTTGAAGCTTTCTTT
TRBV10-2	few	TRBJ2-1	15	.	CASSVDPSSYNEQFF	TGCGCCAGCAGTGTTGACCCGAGCTCCTACAATGAGCAGTTCTTC
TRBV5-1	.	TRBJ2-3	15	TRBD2	CASSPLPGGSDTQYF	TGCGCCAGCAGCCCCCTGCCGGGGGGTTCAGATACGCAGTATTTT
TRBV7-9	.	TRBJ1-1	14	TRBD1	CASSSGGGFGEAFF	TGTGCCAGCAGCTCCGGAGGGGGCTTCGGTGAAGCTTTCTTT
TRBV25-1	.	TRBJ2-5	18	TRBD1	CASSDYLDRARDQETQYF	TGTGCCAGCAGTGACTATCTTGACAGGGCCCGTGACCAAGAGACCCAGTACTTC
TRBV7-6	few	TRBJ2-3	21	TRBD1	CASSERPGQGAVRLSTDTQYF	TGTGCCAGCAGCGAACGACCGGGACAGGGGGCTGTTCGTCTCAGCACAGATACGCAGTATTTT
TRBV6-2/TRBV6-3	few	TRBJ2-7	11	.	CASRTFYEQYF	TGTGCCAGCAGAACATTCTACGAGCAGTACTTC
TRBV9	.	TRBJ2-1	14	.	CASSVTPSYNEQFF	TGTGCCAGCAGCGTAACCCCTAGTTACAATGAGCAGTTCTTC
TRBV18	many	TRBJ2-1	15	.	CASSPPDRSYNEQFF	TGTGCCAGCTCACCCCCCGACAGGAGTTACAATGAGCAGTTCTTC
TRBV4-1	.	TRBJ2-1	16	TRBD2	CASSQEGSGGAREQFF	TGCGCCAGCAGCCAAGAAGGCAGCGGGGGGGCCCGTGAGCAGTTCTTC
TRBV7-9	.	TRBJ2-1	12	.	CASSRVEPEQFF	TGTGCCAGCAGCCGCGTGGAGCCGGAGCAGTTCTTC
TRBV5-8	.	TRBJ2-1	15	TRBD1	CASSLGTGGRNEQFF	TGTGCCAGCAGCTTGGGGACAGGGGGAAGGAATGAGCAGTTCTTC
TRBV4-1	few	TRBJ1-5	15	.	CASSQDHLAKQPQHF	TGCGCCAGCAGCCAAGATCATCTGGCCAAACAGCCCCAGCATTTT
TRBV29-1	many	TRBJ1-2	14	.	CSVDLSQTTYGYTF	TGCAGCGTTGATCTCAGTCAGACCACCTATGGCTACACCTTC
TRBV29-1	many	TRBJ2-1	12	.	CSVGFMGNEQFF	TGCAGCGTTGGTTTTATGGGCAATGAGCAGTTCTTC
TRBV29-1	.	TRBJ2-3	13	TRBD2	CSGSSGSTDTQYF	TGCAGCGGGTCTAGCGGGAGCACAGATACGCAGTATTTT
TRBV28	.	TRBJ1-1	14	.	CASSHPKRGTEAFF	TGTGCCAGCTCCCACCCGAAACGTGGTACTGAAGCTTTCTTT
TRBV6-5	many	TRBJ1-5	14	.	CASRPSIGGQPQHF	TGTGCCAGCAGACCATCGATTGGGGGTCAGCCCCAGCATTTT
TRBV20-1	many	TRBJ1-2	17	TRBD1	CSAPGTGAQLANYGYTF	TGCAGTGCTCCCGGGACAGGGGCCCAACTAGCTAACTATGGCTACACCTTC
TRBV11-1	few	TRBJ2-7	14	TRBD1	CASSHRDRDYEQYF	TGTGCCAGCAGCCACCGGGACAGGGACTACGAGCAGTACTTC
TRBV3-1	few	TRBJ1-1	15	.	CASSQGLWGGTEAFF	TGTGCCAGCAGCCAAGGACTTTGGGGGGGGACTGAAGCTTTCTTT
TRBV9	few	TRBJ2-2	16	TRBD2	CASSASGGRTTGELFF	TGTGCCAGCAGCGCTAGCGGGGGGCGTACCACCGGGGAGCTGTTTTTT
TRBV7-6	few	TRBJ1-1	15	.	CASSLGGGMSTEAFF	TGTGCCAGCAGCTTAGGTGGCGGAATGAGCACTGAAGCTTTCTTT
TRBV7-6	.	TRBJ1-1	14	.	CASSLRQRNTEAFF	TGTGCCAGCAGCTTGCGACAGAGAAACACTGAAGCTTTCTTT
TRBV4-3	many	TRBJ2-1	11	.	CASRGDNEQFF	TGCGCCAGCAGAGGCGACAATGAGCAGTTCTTC
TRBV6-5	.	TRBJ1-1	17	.	CASTSLGVTFPNTEAFF	TGTGCCAGCACCTCCTTGGGAGTTACGTTTCCGAACACTGAAGCTTTCTTT
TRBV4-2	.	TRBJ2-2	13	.	CASSPEDLGELFF	TGTGCCAGCAGCCCCGAAGATCTCGGGGAGCTGTTTTTT
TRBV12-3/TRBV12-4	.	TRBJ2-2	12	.	CASDQGTGELFF	TGTGCCAGCGATCAGGGCACCGGGGAGCTGTTTTTT
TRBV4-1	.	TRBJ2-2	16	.	CASSHRAGAETGELFF	TGCGCCAGCAGCCATCGGGCTGGGGCTGAGACCGGGGAGCTGTTTTTT